This T cell receptor beta chain was profiled in a study of PD-1 blockade in classical Hodgkin lymphoma. The study, taken as a whole, reports: Healthy donors reportedly exceeded newly diagnosed patients in baseline TCR diversity. Although disease activity or prior therapy may be involved, causes of the repertoire differences remain undefined.

With respect to this clone: The antigen remains unidentified.

Data came from immunoSEQ multiplex PCR; TCRdb stores just in-frame clones and leaves some out. The repertoire includes more than 20,000 clones, approximately 94% of them detected once, and roughly 5% sits in the top ten. Time point denoted: newly diagnosed, previously untreated cHL patient sample. Investigators turned to newly diagnosed, untreated classical Hodgkin lymphoma PBMCs for comparison. Material: peripheral blood mononuclear cells (PBMCs). This TCR derives from a human donor with classical Hodgkin lymphoma.

The CDR3 here is CASSEQGGTEAFF. For the CDR3, the DNA is TGCGCCAGCAGCGAACAGGGGGGGACTGAAGCTTTCTTT. The chain is built from TRBV23-1 and TRBJ1-1; 8 bases agree with TRBD1. TRBV23-1 is an ORF; its function is uncertain. With V trimmed by 6 bases and J by 5 bases, 5 bases remained unmatched. The CDR3 runs 13 residues.